These T cell receptor beta chains were read from a single sample in a study of regulatory T cells in long-lasting Graves disease. One entry per CDR3 protein, called by TCRdb with MiXCR from the multiplex PCR reads. The sample has hundreds of thousands of distinct CDR3 sequences; 16% are singletons. These data were also reused for a study on T cells in Graves' hyperthyroidism and ophthalmopathy.

Source: peripheral blood mononuclear cells (PBMCs), taken at new diagnosis, from a patient treated with antithyroid drugs. The receptor set was obtained from a man aged 35 to 55 with Graves disease. CDR3s include the opening cysteine and the closing phenylalanine or tryptophan. D genes are given only for firm matches. Rows give clone size only sometimes, using once, few, many, or a class for an expanded clone.

v_call: TRBV20-1
clone_size: NA
d_call: NA
cdr3_length: 12
j_call: TRBJ2-5
cdr3_nt: TGCAGTGCTGACCGCGGGAAGGAGACCCAGTACTTC
cdr3_aa: CSADRGKETQYF

v_call: TRBV3-1
clone_size: once
d_call: NA
cdr3_length: 13
j_call: TRBJ1-5
cdr3_nt: TGTGCCAGCAGCCAAGATGGGGTTCAGCCCCAGCATTTT
cdr3_aa: CASSQDGVQPQHF

v_call: TRBV7-9
clone_size: few
d_call: NA
cdr3_length: 14
j_call: TRBJ2-4
cdr3_nt: TGTGCCAGCAGCGCCGCCTTTGGATTGGGCATTCAGTACTTC
cdr3_aa: CASSAAFGLGIQYF

v_call: TRBV9
clone_size: NA
d_call: TRBD2
cdr3_length: 17
j_call: TRBJ2-2
cdr3_nt: TGTGCCAGCAGCAGCGGGACTAGCGGAGTGAACACCGGGGAGCTGTTTTTT
cdr3_aa: CASSSGTSGVNTGELFF

v_call: TRBV5-1
clone_size: few
d_call: NA
cdr3_length: 16
j_call: TRBJ2-6
cdr3_nt: TGCGCCAGCAGCTTGTTTCGGGGAAGCGGGGCCAACGTCCTGACTTTC
cdr3_aa: CASSLFRGSGANVLTF

v_call: TRBV9
clone_size: many
d_call: TRBD2
cdr3_length: 14
j_call: TRBJ2-1
cdr3_nt: TGTGCCAGCAGCCCGACTAGCGGTTACAATGAGCAGTTCTTC
cdr3_aa: CASSPTSGYNEQFF

v_call: TRBV7-9
clone_size: few
d_call: NA
cdr3_length: 14
j_call: TRBJ2-3
cdr3_nt: TGTGCCAGCAGCGAAGGAGGGTCCACAGATACGCAGTATTTT
cdr3_aa: CASSEGGSTDTQYF

v_call: TRBV12-3/TRBV12-4
clone_size: NA
d_call: TRBD1
cdr3_length: 14
j_call: TRBJ2-3
cdr3_nt: TGTGCCAGCACTGGACAGGGGGTATTAGATACGCAGTATTTT
cdr3_aa: CASTGQGVLDTQYF

v_call: TRBV5-1
clone_size: NA
d_call: NA
cdr3_length: 16
j_call: TRBJ2-7
cdr3_nt: TGCGCCTGCAGCTTGGCCTACCAGGGCATCTCCTACGAGCAGTACTTC
cdr3_aa: CACSLAYQGISYEQYF

v_call: TRBV15
clone_size: NA
d_call: NA
cdr3_length: 16
j_call: TRBJ1-2
cdr3_nt: TGTGCCACCAGCAGGCCTCGGACAGCCACTTTCTATGGCTACACCTTC
cdr3_aa: CATSRPRTATFYGYTF

v_call: TRBV5-4
clone_size: NA
d_call: NA
cdr3_length: 17
j_call: TRBJ2-6
cdr3_nt: TGTGCCAGCAGCGTTGGAGGGGCCGTCTCTGGGGCCAACGTCCTGACTTTC
cdr3_aa: CASSVGGAVSGANVLTF

v_call: TRBV5-1
clone_size: many
d_call: TRBD2
cdr3_length: 12
j_call: TRBJ2-1
cdr3_nt: TGCGCCAGCAGCCTGGATTGGGGGGGGCAGTTCTTC
cdr3_aa: CASSLDWGGQFF

v_call: TRBV18
clone_size: few
d_call: NA
cdr3_length: 17
j_call: TRBJ2-2
cdr3_nt: TGTGCCAGCTCACCATCTTACCGGACACCGAACACCGGGGAGCTGTTTTTT
cdr3_aa: CASSPSYRTPNTGELFF

v_call: TRBV10-3
clone_size: many
d_call: NA
cdr3_length: 14
j_call: TRBJ2-1
cdr3_nt: TGTGCCATCAGTGAGTCAGCTAACTACAATGAGCAGTTCTTC
cdr3_aa: CAISESANYNEQFF

v_call: TRBV7-9
clone_size: many
d_call: NA
cdr3_length: 15
j_call: TRBJ2-3
cdr3_nt: TGTGCCAGCGTGGAGGGGTTCGGGCGCACAGATACGCAGTATTTT
cdr3_aa: CASVEGFGRTDTQYF

v_call: TRBV4-1
clone_size: few
d_call: TRBD1
cdr3_length: 15
j_call: TRBJ2-7
cdr3_nt: TGCGCCAGCAGCCCGGGACAGGGTGCGGCCTACGAGCAGTACTTC
cdr3_aa: CASSPGQGAAYEQYF

v_call: TRBV28
clone_size: many
d_call: NA
cdr3_length: 13
j_call: TRBJ2-7
cdr3_nt: TGTGCCAGCAGAACTCTAGCCTCCTACGAGCAGTACTTC
cdr3_aa: CASRTLASYEQYF

v_call: TRBV6-1
clone_size: many
d_call: TRBD1
cdr3_length: 14
j_call: TRBJ2-7
cdr3_nt: TGTGCCAGCATGTACGGGACAGGCACCTACGAGCAGTACTTC
cdr3_aa: CASMYGTGTYEQYF

v_call: TRBV5-4
clone_size: few
d_call: TRBD2
cdr3_length: 16
j_call: TRBJ2-7
cdr3_nt: TGTGCCAGCAGCCTCCAGAGACGGGGGGGGACCTACGAGCAGTACTTC
cdr3_aa: CASSLQRRGGTYEQYF

v_call: TRBV9
clone_size: few
d_call: TRBD2
cdr3_length: 18
j_call: TRBJ2-1
cdr3_nt: TGTGCCAGCAGCGTAGGCGGGGGGCCCCTAAGCTCCTACAATGAGCAGTTCTTC
cdr3_aa: CASSVGGGPLSSYNEQFF

v_call: TRBV6-2/TRBV6-3
clone_size: NA
d_call: NA
cdr3_length: 15
j_call: TRBJ2-2
cdr3_nt: TGTGCCAGCAGACGTGGGAGATACACCGGCGGGGAGCTGTTTTTT
cdr3_aa: CASRRGRYTGGELFF

v_call: TRBV2
clone_size: many
d_call: NA
cdr3_length: 13
j_call: TRBJ2-2
cdr3_nt: TGTGCCAGCAGTGGTGAGGTCGGCGGGGAGCTGTTTTTT
cdr3_aa: CASSGEVGGELFF

v_call: TRBV27
clone_size: many
d_call: NA
cdr3_length: 15
j_call: TRBJ2-2
cdr3_nt: TGTGCCAGCAGTTTAAGAGTAGGTGGCACCGGGGAGCTGTTTTTT
cdr3_aa: CASSLRVGGTGELFF

v_call: TRBV5-8
clone_size: many
d_call: NA
cdr3_length: 15
j_call: TRBJ1-1
cdr3_nt: TGTGCCAGCAGCCCTTGGAGAAGGGTGAACACTGAAGCTTTCTTT
cdr3_aa: CASSPWRRVNTEAFF

v_call: TRBV5-1
clone_size: many
d_call: NA
cdr3_length: 13
j_call: TRBJ2-1
cdr3_nt: TGCGCCAGCAGCTTGCTGTTAACAAATGAGCAGTTCTTC
cdr3_aa: CASSLLLTNEQFF

v_call: TRBV9
clone_size: many
d_call: TRBD2
cdr3_length: 16
j_call: TRBJ2-2
cdr3_nt: TGTGCCAGCAGCGTAGAAGCGGGGGGGCAGACCGGGGAGCTGTTTTTT
cdr3_aa: CASSVEAGGQTGELFF

v_call: TRBV24-1
clone_size: many
d_call: NA
cdr3_length: 14
j_call: TRBJ2-7
cdr3_nt: TGTGCCACCCCGAAGACACGCACCTCCTACGAGCAGTACTTC
cdr3_aa: CATPKTRTSYEQYF

v_call: TRBV19
clone_size: NA
d_call: NA
cdr3_length: 13
j_call: TRBJ2-5
cdr3_nt: TGTGCCAGTAGTATATCTGGGTATGGGGCCCAGTACTTC
cdr3_aa: CASSISGYGAQYF

v_call: TRBV20-1
clone_size: many
d_call: NA
cdr3_length: 15
j_call: TRBJ2-7
cdr3_nt: TGCAGTGCTAGATTACCTTTAATCGCCTCCTACGAGCAGTACTTC
cdr3_aa: CSARLPLIASYEQYF

v_call: TRBV9
clone_size: NA
d_call: TRBD1
cdr3_length: 15
j_call: TRBJ2-1
cdr3_nt: TGTGCCAGCAGCGTAGAAGGGACAGGGGGTAGTGAGCAGTTCTTC
cdr3_aa: CASSVEGTGGSEQFF

v_call: TRBV3-1
clone_size: many
d_call: NA
cdr3_length: 14
j_call: TRBJ1-3
cdr3_nt: TGTGCCAGCCGGGACACATACTCTGGAAACACCATATATTTT
cdr3_aa: CASRDTYSGNTIYF

v_call: TRBV30
clone_size: many
d_call: NA
cdr3_length: 13
j_call: TRBJ1-1
cdr3_nt: TGTGCCTGGAGTAGCACAGCGTACACTGAAGCTTTCTTT
cdr3_aa: CAWSSTAYTEAFF

v_call: TRBV12-3/TRBV12-4
clone_size: NA
d_call: TRBD2
cdr3_length: 17
j_call: TRBJ2-5
cdr3_nt: TGTGCCAGCAGTTTAGAGCGGGGGCAAATTTGGGACAATGAGCAGTACTTC
cdr3_aa: CASSLERGQIWDNEQYF

v_call: TRBV2
clone_size: many
d_call: NA
cdr3_length: 14
j_call: TRBJ2-3
cdr3_nt: TGTGCCAGCAGTGCAAGGGTGTCCACAGATACGCAGTATTTT
cdr3_aa: CASSARVSTDTQYF

v_call: TRBV11-3
clone_size: many
d_call: NA
cdr3_length: 15
j_call: TRBJ2-1
cdr3_nt: TGTGCCAGCAGCTTAGCTGCTGACACCAACAATGAGCAGTTCTTC
cdr3_aa: CASSLAADTNNEQFF

v_call: TRBV7-3
clone_size: many
d_call: NA
cdr3_length: 14
j_call: TRBJ2-1
cdr3_nt: TGTGCCAGCAGCTCCCAGGGTCAGGGGCATGAGCAGTTCTTC
cdr3_aa: CASSSQGQGHEQFF

v_call: TRBV6-1
clone_size: many
d_call: TRBD1
cdr3_length: 16
j_call: TRBJ2-7
cdr3_nt: TGTGCCAGCACCAAGGATCCGGGACAGGGGGGCTACGAGCAGTACTTC
cdr3_aa: CASTKDPGQGGYEQYF

v_call: TRBV30
clone_size: many
d_call: NA
cdr3_length: 14
j_call: TRBJ1-5
cdr3_nt: TGTGCCTGGAGCAAACGGACAGCGAATCAGCCCCAGCATTTT
cdr3_aa: CAWSKRTANQPQHF

v_call: TRBV28
clone_size: few
d_call: NA
cdr3_length: 14
j_call: TRBJ1-2
cdr3_nt: TGTGCCAGCCGCCGGGCAGTTCCCGGGAATGGCTACACCTTC
cdr3_aa: CASRRAVPGNGYTF

v_call: TRBV13
clone_size: many
d_call: NA
cdr3_length: 12
j_call: TRBJ2-7
cdr3_nt: TGTGCCAGCAGTTCCTTCTCCTACGAGCAGTACTTC
cdr3_aa: CASSSFSYEQYF

v_call: TRBV7-2
clone_size: NA
d_call: TRBD1
cdr3_length: 13
j_call: TRBJ1-2
cdr3_nt: TGTGCCAGCAGCTTGGGACAGATCAATGGCTACACCTTC
cdr3_aa: CASSLGQINGYTF

v_call: TRBV10-3
clone_size: few
d_call: TRBD1
cdr3_length: 14
j_call: TRBJ2-7
cdr3_nt: TGTGCCATCAGTGTGGGGACAGGGGCCTACGAGCAGTACTTC
cdr3_aa: CAISVGTGAYEQYF

v_call: TRBV7-2
clone_size: many
d_call: NA
cdr3_length: 13
j_call: TRBJ2-7
cdr3_nt: TGTGCCAGCAGCTTAGCCGGGTGGGACGAGCAGTACTTC
cdr3_aa: CASSLAGWDEQYF

v_call: TRBV7-3
clone_size: once
d_call: TRBD1
cdr3_length: 16
j_call: TRBJ2-2
cdr3_nt: TGTGCCAGCAGCTACGGACAGGGGATGGACACCGGGGAGCTGTTTTTT
cdr3_aa: CASSYGQGMDTGELFF

v_call: TRBV2
clone_size: few
d_call: TRBD2
cdr3_length: 15
j_call: TRBJ2-5
cdr3_nt: TGTGCCGGGGGGGGGAGCGGGGGGCCCCCTGAGACCCAGTACTTC
cdr3_aa: CAGGGSGGPPETQYF

v_call: TRBV28
clone_size: NA
d_call: TRBD1
cdr3_length: 17
j_call: TRBJ1-5
cdr3_nt: TGTGCCAGCAGTTTGACGACTTGGGGAGGGGGCGATCAGCCCCAGCATTTT
cdr3_aa: CASSLTTWGGGDQPQHF

v_call: TRBV3-1
clone_size: many
d_call: NA
cdr3_length: 14
j_call: TRBJ1-5
cdr3_nt: TGTGCCAGCAGCCAAGATCGTCGTTTTCCGCCCCAGCATTTT
cdr3_aa: CASSQDRRFPPQHF

v_call: TRBV7-2
clone_size: few
d_call: TRBD1
cdr3_length: 17
j_call: TRBJ1-5
cdr3_nt: TGTGCCAGCAGCTTAGGACAGGGGACCAGAAGCAATCAGCCCCAGCATTTT
cdr3_aa: CASSLGQGTRSNQPQHF

v_call: TRBV29-1
clone_size: many
d_call: TRBD1
cdr3_length: 16
j_call: TRBJ2-5
cdr3_nt: TGCAGCGTTGAAGGTCAGACAGGGCGAGGGCAAGAGACCCAGTACTTC
cdr3_aa: CSVEGQTGRGQETQYF